Detailed here is one TCR beta chain. This clonotype has just a few counts. Its binding antigen is unknown. Base qualities are not at hand, and no much larger clone is one base apart. The source of the sample is a study of T-cell reconstitution after alpha-beta-depleted transplantation in children (dated by TCRdb to 2016 to 2017). For the wider study: Using TCR repertoire profiling, the study followed T-cell immune reconstitution in a quantitative way in children after TCRalphabeta/CD19-depleted allogeneic hematopoietic cell transplantation. Results the study describes overall, beyond this receptor: The apparently early recovery of alphabetaT-cell counts about two months after transplant reportedly depended on only several hundred rapidly expanded clones that came from non-depleted graft cells. Hyperexpanded clone frequencies declined over subsequent months; after one year, T-cell counts and TCRbeta diversity were mostly attributed to newly produced T cells. In some patients, high TCRbeta diversity at day 60 was attributed to recipient T cells and intrathymic progenitors that had survived conditioning.

In the paper's terms, the treatment or condition label means: allogeneic hematopoietic cell transplantation with graft depleted of TCRalphabeta T cells and CD19 B cells. TCRalphabeta/CD19-depleted allogeneic hematopoietic cell grafts were given to the transplant recipients, all of whom were children. Trimming removed 10 bases from V and 11 bases from J; the gene matches leave 25 bases unexplained. The CDR3 starts with the cysteine, ends with the phenylalanine, and has 17 residues. Only CDR3 DNA is held: 51 bases, read in frame from base 1. The germline V gene (reference sequence) supplies CDR1 MNHEY and CDR2 SMNVEV. Receptor libraries were prepared by PCR. TCRdb names Illumina HiSeq 2500 as the instrument used. TCR library preparation used molecular barcoding, with unique molecular identifiers applied to normalize quantification of the TCRbeta repertoire. The public sequencing data were trimmed at Q25 with fastp and processed into clonotypes with MiXCR by TCRdb, which kept only in-frame beta chains. A single entry per CDR3 protein holds the most common genes and DNA from its merged rows. The sample records about 500,000 distinct CDR3 sequences, 10% to 12% of which are singletons. The top ten hold approximately 14% of the sample.

This sequence was found in a female patient younger than 10 who had a stem cell transplant for aplastic anemia, so the T cells may come from the graft donor. This sequence uses TRBV27 and TRBJ2-1, with 8 bases matching TRBD2. The sample consisted of PBMCs, mostly from graft donor cells, taken 180 days after TCRalphabeta/CD19-depleted stem cell transplant. The CDR3 corresponds to CATSFIVLAALPEKQFF. The sequence in DNA is TGTGCCACCTCCTTTATTGTACTAGCGGCCTTACCTGAAAAGCAGTTCTTC.